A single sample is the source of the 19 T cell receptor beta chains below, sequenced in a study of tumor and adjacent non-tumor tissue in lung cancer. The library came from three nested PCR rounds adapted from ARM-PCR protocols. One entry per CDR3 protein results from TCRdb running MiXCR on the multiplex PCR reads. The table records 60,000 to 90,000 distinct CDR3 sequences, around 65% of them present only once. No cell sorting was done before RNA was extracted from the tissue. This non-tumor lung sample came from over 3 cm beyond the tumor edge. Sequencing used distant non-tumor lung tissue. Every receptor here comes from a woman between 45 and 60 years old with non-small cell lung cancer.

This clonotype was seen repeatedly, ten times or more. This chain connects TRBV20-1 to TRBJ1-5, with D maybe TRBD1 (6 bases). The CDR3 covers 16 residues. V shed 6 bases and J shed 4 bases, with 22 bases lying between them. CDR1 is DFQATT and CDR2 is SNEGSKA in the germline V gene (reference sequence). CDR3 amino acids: CSAFLGGVSGNQPQHF. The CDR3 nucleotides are TGCAGTGCCTTCCTAGGGGGAGTTAGTGGAAATCAGCCCCAGCATTTT.

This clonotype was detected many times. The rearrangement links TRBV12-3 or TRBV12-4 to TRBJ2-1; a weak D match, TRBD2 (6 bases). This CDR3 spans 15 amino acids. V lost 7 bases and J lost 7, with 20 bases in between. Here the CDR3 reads CASTTVVGSRNEQFF. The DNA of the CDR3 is TGTGCCAGCACCACAGTTGTCGGGAGTCGGAATGAGCAGTTCTTC.

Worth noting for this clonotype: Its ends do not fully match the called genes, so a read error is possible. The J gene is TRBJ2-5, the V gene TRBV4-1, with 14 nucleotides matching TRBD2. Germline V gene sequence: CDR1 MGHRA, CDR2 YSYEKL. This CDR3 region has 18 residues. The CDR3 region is CTSSPPPGLAGVGETQYF. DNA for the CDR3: TGCACCAGCAGCCCACCTCCGGGACTAGCGGGAGTTGGCGAGACCCAGTACTTC.

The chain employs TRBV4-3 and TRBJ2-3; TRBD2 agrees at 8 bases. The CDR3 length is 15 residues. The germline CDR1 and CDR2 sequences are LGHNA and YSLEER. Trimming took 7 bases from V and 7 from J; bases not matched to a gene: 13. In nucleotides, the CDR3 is TGCGCCAGCAACCTCGGGAGGGGGGGAGCATATACGCAGTATTTT. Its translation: CASNLGRGGAYTQYF.

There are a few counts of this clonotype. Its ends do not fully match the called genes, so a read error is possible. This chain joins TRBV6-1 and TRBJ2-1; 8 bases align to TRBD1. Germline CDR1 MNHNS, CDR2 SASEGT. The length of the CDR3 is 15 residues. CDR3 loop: CASSTGGFSHNEQFF. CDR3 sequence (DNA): TGTGCCAGCAGTACAGGGGGTTTCTCCCACAATGAGCAGTTCTTC.

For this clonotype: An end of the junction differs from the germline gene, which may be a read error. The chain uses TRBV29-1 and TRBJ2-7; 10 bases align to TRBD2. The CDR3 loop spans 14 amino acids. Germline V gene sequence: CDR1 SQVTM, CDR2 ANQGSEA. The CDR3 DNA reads TGCAGTGTTGTTCTAGCGGGAGTTTTCGACGAGCGGAACTTC. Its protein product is CSVVLAGVFDERNF.

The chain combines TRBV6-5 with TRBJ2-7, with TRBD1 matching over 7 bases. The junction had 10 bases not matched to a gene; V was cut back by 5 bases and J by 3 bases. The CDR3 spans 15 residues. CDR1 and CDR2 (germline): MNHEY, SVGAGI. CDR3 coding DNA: TGTGCCAGCAGTACCGAACAGGGGAGTGTCTACGAGCAGTACTTC. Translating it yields CASSTEQGSVYEQYF.

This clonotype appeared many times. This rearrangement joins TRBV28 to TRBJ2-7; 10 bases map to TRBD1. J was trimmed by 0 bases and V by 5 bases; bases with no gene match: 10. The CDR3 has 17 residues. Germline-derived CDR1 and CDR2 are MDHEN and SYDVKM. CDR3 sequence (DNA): TGTGCCAGCAGTCGGACAGGGGGGTTACCGAGCTCCTACGAGCAGTACTTC. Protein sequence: CASSRTGGLPSSYEQYF.

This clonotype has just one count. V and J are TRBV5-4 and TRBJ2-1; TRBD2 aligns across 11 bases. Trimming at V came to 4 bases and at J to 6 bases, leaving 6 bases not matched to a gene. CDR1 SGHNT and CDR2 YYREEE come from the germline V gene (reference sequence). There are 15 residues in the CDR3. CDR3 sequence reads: CASSPASGRLNEQFF. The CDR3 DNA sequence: TGTGCCAGCAGCCCCGCTAGCGGGAGGCTCAATGAGCAGTTCTTC.

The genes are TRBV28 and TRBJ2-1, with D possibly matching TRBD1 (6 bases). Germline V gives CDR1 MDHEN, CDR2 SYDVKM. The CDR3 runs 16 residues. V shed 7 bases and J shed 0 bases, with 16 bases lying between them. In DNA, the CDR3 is TGTGCCAGCACCTTTCTGGGGGCTAGCTCCTACAATGAGCAGTTCTTC. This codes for CASTFLGASSYNEQFF.

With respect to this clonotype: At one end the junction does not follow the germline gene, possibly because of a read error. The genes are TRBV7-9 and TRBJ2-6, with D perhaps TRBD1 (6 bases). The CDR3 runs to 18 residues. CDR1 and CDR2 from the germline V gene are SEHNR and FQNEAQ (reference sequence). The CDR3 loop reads CARSSRQAVRSGANILTF. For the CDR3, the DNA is TGTGCCAGGAGCTCCAGACAGGCGGTACGCTCTGGGGCCAACATCCTGACTTTC.

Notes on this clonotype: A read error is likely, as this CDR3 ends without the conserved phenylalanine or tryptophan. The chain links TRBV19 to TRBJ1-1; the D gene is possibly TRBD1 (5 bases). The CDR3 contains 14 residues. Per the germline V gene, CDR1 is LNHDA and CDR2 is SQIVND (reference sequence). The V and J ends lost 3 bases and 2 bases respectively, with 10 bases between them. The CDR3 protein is CASSIGRGNTEAFL. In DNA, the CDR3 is TGTGCCAGTAGTATTGGTAGGGGTAACACTGAAGCTTTCCTT.

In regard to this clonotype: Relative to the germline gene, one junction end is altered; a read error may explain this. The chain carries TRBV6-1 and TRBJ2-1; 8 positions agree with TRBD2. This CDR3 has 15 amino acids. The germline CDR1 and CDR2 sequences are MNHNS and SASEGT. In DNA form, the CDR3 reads TGTGTCAGCAGTGAAGCGAGCGGGGGTTACAATGAGCAGTTCTTC. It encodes CVSSEASGGYNEQFF.

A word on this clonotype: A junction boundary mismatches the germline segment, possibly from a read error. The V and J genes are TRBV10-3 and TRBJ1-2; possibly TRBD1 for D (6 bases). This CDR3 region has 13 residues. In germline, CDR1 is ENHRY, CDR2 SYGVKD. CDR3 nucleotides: TGTGTCATCAGAGAAGGTCAGGGGTATGGCTACACCTTC. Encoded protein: CVIREGQGYGYTF.

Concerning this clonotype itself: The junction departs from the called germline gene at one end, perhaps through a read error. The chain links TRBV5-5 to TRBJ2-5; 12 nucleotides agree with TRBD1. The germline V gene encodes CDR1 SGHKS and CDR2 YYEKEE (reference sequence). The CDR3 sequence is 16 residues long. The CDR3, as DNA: TGTGACAGCAACGCATGGGACAGGGGGCTGGAAGAGACCCAGTACTTC. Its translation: CDSNAWDRGLEETQYF.

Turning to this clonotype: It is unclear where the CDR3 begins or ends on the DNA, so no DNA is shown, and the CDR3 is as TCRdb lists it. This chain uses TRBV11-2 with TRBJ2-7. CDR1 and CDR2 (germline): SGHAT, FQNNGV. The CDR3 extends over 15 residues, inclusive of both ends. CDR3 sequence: CASSPWAMGSYEQYF.

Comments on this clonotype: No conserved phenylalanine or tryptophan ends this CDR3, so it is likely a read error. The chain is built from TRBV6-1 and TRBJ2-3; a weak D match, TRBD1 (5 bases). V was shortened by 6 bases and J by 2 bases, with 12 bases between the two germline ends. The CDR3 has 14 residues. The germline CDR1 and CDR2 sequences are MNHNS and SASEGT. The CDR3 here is CASRLQGFTDTQYS. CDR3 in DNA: TGTGCCAGCAGACTGCAGGGATTCACAGATACGCAGTATTCT.

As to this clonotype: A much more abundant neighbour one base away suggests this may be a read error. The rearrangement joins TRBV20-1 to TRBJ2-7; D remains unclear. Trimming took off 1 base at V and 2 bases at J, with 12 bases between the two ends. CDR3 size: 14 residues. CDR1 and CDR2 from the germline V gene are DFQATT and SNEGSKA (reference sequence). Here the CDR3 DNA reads TGCAGTGCTAGAGGGTCAGCGACTGCCTACGAGCAGTACTTC. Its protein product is CSARGSATAYEQYF.

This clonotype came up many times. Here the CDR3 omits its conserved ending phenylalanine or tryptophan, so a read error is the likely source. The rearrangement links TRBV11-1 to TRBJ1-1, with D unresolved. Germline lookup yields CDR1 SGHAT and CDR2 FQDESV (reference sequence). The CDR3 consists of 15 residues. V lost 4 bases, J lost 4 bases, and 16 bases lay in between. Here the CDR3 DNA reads TGTGCCAGCAGCTCAGATACCGGGGAGGGCACTGAAGCTTTCTCT. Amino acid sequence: CASSSDTGEGTEAFS.